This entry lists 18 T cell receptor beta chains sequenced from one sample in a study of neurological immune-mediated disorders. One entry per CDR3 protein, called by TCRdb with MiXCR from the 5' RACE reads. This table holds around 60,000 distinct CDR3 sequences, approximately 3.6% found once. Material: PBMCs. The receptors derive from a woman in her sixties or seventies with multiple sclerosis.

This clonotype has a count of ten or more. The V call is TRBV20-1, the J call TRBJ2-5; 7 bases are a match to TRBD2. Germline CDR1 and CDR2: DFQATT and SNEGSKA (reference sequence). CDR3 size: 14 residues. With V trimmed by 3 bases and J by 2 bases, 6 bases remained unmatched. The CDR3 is CSARPLAEQETQYF. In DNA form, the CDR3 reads TGCAGTGCTAGGCCGCTAGCGGAACAAGAGACCCAGTACTTC.

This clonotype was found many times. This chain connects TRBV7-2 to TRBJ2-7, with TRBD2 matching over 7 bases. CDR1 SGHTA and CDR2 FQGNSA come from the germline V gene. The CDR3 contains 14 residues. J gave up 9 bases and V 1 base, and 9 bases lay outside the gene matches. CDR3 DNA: TGTGCCAGCAGCTTAGAAGCGGGGTCAGGACCGCAGTACTTC. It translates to CASSLEAGSGPQYF. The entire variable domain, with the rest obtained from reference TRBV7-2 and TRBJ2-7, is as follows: GAGVSQSPSNKVTEKGKDVELRCDPISGHTALYWYRQSLGQGLEFLIYFQGNSAPDKSGLPSDRFSAERTGGSVSTLTIQRTQQEDSAVYLCASSLEAGSGPQYFGPGTRLTVT.

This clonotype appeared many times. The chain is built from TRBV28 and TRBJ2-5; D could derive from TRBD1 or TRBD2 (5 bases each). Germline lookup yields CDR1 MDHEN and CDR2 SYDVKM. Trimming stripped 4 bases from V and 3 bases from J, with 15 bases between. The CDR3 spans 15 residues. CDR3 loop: CASSSPRGVKETQYF. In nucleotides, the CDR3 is TGTGCCAGCAGTTCCCCCCGAGGGGTGAAAGAGACCCAGTACTTC.

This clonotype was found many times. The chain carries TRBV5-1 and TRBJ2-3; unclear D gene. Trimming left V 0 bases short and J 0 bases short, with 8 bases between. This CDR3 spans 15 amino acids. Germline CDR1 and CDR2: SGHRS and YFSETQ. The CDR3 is CASSLEARSTDTQYF. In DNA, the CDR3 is TGCGCCAGCAGCTTGGAGGCCAGAAGCACAGATACGCAGTATTTT.

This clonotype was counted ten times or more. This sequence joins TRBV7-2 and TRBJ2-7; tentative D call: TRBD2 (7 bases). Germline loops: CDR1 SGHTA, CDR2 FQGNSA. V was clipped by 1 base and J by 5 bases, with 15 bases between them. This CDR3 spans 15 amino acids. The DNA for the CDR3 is TGTGCCAGCAGCTTAGAGCTCTGGGGGGGCCACGAGCAGTACTTC. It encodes CASSLELWGGHEQYF.

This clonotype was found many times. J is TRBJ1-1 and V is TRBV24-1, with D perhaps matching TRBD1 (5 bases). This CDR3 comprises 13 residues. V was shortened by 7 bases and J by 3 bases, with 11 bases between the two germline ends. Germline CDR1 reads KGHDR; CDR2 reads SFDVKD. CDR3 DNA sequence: TGTGCCACCAGGCTAGGGGAGGACACTGAAGCTTTCTTT. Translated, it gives CATRLGEDTEAFF.

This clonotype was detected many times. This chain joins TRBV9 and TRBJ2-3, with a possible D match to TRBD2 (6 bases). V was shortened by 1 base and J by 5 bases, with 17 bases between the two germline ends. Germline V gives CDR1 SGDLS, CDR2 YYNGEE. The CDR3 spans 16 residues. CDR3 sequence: CASSVMGGTSGDTQYF. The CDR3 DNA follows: TGTGCCAGCAGCGTAATGGGCGGGACTTCTGGAGATACGCAGTATTTT.

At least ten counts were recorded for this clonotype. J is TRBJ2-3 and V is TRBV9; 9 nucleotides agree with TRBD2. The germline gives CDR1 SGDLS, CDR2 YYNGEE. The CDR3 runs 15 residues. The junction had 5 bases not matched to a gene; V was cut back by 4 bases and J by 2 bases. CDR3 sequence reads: CASSPTSGLTDTQYF. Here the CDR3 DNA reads TGTGCCAGCAGCCCGACTAGCGGTCTCACAGATACGCAGTATTTT.

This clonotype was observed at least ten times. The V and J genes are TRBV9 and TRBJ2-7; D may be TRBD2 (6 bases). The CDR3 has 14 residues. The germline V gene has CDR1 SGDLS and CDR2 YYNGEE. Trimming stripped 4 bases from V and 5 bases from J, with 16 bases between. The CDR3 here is CASSPWGVRDEQYF. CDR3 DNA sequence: TGTGCCAGCAGCCCATGGGGGGTGAGGGACGAGCAGTACTTC.

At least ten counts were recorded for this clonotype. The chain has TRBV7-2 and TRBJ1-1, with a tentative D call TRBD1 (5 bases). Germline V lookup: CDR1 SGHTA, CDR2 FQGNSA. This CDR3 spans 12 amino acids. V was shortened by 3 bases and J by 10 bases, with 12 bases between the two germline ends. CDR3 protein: CASSFGRELAFF. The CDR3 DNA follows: TGTGCCAGCAGCTTCGGCAGGGAGTTAGCTTTCTTT.

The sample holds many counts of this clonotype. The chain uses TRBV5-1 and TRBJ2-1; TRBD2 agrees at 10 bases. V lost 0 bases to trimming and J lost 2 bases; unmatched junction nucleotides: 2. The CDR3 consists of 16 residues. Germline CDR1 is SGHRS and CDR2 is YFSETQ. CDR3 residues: CASSLGSGRAYNEQFF. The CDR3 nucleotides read TGCGCCAGCAGCTTGGGGAGCGGGAGGGCCTACAATGAGCAGTTCTTC.

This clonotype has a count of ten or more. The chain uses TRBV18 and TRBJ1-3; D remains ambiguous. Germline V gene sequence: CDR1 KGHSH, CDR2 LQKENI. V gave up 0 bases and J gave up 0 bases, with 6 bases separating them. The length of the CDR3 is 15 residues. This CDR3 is CASSPPMLSGNTIYF. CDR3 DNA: TGTGCCAGCTCACCACCGATGCTCTCTGGAAACACCATATATTTT.

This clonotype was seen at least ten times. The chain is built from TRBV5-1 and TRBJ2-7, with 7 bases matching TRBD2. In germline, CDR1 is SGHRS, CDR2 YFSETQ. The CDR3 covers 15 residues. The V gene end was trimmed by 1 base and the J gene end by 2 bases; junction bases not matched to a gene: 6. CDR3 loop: CASSLSPRGAYEQYF. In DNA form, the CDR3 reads TGCGCCAGCAGCTTGTCCCCTCGGGGGGCCTACGAGCAGTACTTC. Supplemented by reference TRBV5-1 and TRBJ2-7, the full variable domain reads KAGVTQTPRYLIKTRGQQVTLSCSPISGHRSVSWYQQTPGQGLQFLFEYFSETQRNKGNFPGRFSGRQFSNSRSEMNVSTLELGDSALYLCASSLSPRGAYEQYFGPGTRLTVT.

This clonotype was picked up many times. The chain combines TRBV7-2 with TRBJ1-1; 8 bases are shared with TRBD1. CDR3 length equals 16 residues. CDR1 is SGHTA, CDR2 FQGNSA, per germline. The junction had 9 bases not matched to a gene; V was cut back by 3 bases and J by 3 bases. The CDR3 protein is CASSFRTGRRDTEAFF. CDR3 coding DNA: TGTGCCAGCAGCTTCCGGACAGGGAGGCGAGACACTGAAGCTTTCTTT.

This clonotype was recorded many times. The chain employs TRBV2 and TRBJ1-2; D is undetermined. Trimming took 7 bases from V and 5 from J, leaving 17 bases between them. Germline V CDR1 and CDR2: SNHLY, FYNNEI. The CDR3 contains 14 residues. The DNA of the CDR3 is TGTGCCAGCAAGGAAGTGCCATTTGCTTATGGCTACACCTTC. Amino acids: CASKEVPFAYGYTF. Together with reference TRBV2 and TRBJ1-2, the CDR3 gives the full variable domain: EPEVTQTPSHQVTQMGQEVILRCVPISNHLYFYWYRQILGQKVEFLVSFYNNEISEKSEIFDDQFSVERPDGSNFTLKIRSTKLEDSAMYFCASKEVPFAYGYTFGSGTRLTVV.

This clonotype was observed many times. The CDR3 here is CSVGQLNTEAFF. The CDR3 bases are TGCAGCGTGGGACAGTTGAACACTGAAGCTTTCTTT. J is TRBJ1-1 and V is TRBV29-1; 7 nucleotides match TRBD1. This CDR3 spans 12 amino acids. J was trimmed by 0 bases and V by 6 bases; bases with no gene match: 1. Germline V gene lookup returns CDR1 SQVTM and CDR2 ANQGSEA. The complete variable domain, with remaining parts taken from reference TRBV29-1 and TRBJ1-1, reads SAVISQKPSRDICQRGTSLTIQCQVDSQVTMMFWYRQQPGQSLTLIATANQGSEATYESGFVIDKFPISRPNLTFSTLTVSNMSPEDSSIYLCSVGQLNTEAFFGQGTRLTVV.

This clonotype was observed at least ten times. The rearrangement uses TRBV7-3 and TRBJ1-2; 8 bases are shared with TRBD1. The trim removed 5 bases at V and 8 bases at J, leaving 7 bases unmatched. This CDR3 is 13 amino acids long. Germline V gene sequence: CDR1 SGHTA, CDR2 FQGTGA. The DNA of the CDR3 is TGTGCCAGCAGCAGGGACAGGTTCGGAGGCTACACCTTC. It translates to CASSRDRFGGYTF.

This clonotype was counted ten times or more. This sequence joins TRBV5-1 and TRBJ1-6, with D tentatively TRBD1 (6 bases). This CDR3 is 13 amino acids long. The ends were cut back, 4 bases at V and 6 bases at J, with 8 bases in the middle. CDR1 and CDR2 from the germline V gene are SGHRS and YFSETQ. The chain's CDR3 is CASSVDSNSPLHF. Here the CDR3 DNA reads TGCGCCAGCAGCGTGGACAGTAATTCACCCCTCCACTTT. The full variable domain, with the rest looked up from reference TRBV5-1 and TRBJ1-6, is KAGVTQTPRYLIKTRGQQVTLSCSPISGHRSVSWYQQTPGQGLQFLFEYFSETQRNKGNFPGRFSGRQFSNSRSEMNVSTLELGDSALYLCASSVDSNSPLHFGNGTRLTVT.